This T cell receptor beta chain derives from a study of shared clonotypes between healthy human individuals. At the level of the study: Donors had three CD4 naive, three CD4 memory, two CD8 naive and one CD8 memory plate apiece.

Note on this clone: Its target is unknown.

Trimming removed 9 bases at V and 0 bases at J, with 14 bases between. CDR3 length: 15 residues. Germline CDR1 reads MRHNA; CDR2 reads SNTAGT. At the deep level, the assay was run. Genomic DNA belonging to each subset was distributed in equal measure over several immunoSEQ plates. Produced via immunoSEQ multiplex PCR; TCRdb's table is partial and in-frame only. The data show just over 2,000,000 clones, 90% to 95% seen once. Notes on the study in general: In contrast to clonotypes shared by all four donors, non-shared clonotypes had lower generation probabilities.

The sequence was collected from a man between 18 and 29 years old in good health. V is TRBV6-4 and J is TRBJ1-4, with D tentatively TRBD1 (5 bases). The specimen was naive CD4+ T cells sorted from blood. Subset reported: CD45RA+ positively selected. The CDR3 protein is CARRPTGPTNEKLFF. CDR3 in DNA: TGTGCCAGACGACCAACAGGTCCAACTAATGAAAAACTGTTTTTT.